The T cell receptor (beta chain) described here comes from a study of blood T cell repertoires in COVID-19. Profiling relied on immunoSEQ multiplex PCR, and the TCRdb table lists in-frame clones only, not all of them. Of approximately 200,000 clones in the sample, 80% to 90% were seen once. The germline V gene encodes CDR1 SGDLS and CDR2 YYNGEE. The CDR3 covers 15 residues. The V segment lost 4 bases and the J segment 1 base; nucleotides outside the gene matches: 4. The source of this sequence is a man in his fifties or sixties with acute or convalescent COVID-19. Sequenced: peripheral blood. The chain combines TRBV9 with TRBJ2-7; 11 bases are shared with TRBD1. The CDR3 region is CASSIGQGASYEQYF. CDR3 nucleotide sequence: TGTGCCAGCAGCATCGGACAGGGGGCTTCCTACGAGCAGTACTTC.